This T cell receptor (beta chain) was captured by sequencing in a study of cytomegalovirus exposure and HLA in healthy donors. Points from the study as a whole: For cytomegalovirus status, the classifier reportedly gave diagnoses with high specificity and sensitivity. Earlier analysis looked at TCR beta V segments, and most were productive about 87% or about 30% of the time. No immune exposure information besides CMV serostatus was available. Analysis was carried out at a later point, and it linked a missense DCLRE1C variant to TCR beta V- and J-gene trimming.

V gave up 0 bases and J gave up 6 bases; unmatched junction bases: 6. The CDR3 extends over 16 amino acids. CDR1 MGHRA and CDR2 YSYEKL come from the germline V gene. Of note for this clone: Its specificity is unknown.

PCR was performed using 60 Vbeta and 13 Jbeta primers. Sequencing used immunoSEQ multiplex PCR; TCRdb keeps in-frame clones, though not all of them. Among 130,000 to 150,000 clones listed, about three quarters were seen once. The chain links TRBV4-1 to TRBJ2-3; 10 bases are shared with TRBD1. The TCR was taken from a middle-aged woman in good health and CMV-seronegative. The sample consisted of PBMCs. The CDR3 region is CASSQERQGASDTQYF. CDR3 nucleotide sequence: TGCGCCAGCAGCCAAGAGAGACAGGGGGCATCCGATACGCAGTATTTT.